This T cell receptor beta chain was recovered during a study of Ad26.COV2.S vaccination and SARS-CoV-2 variants. Overall study results and limits: Vaccine and placebo recipients had similar non-spike TCR breadth.

Treatment: 15 to 20 received Ad26.COV2.S at low or high dose, single or two shots; roughly 5 received placebo; per-sample allocation not given. At day 63 after the first vaccine or placebo injection, samples were drawn. Wuhan-strain spike was delivered by a replication-incompetent Ad26 vector. Assay: immunoSEQ multiplex PCR; the TCRdb copy retains only in-frame clones and omits some. The sample holds about half a million clones, 80% to 90% seen once. V was pared by 8 bases and J by 4 bases, with 17 bases between. Germline V gene sequence: CDR1 MNHEY, CDR2 SVGAGI. The CDR3 contains 14 residues. Points on this clone: Antigen unknown.

The source of this sequence is a person between 18 and 65 years old who received the Ad26.COV2.S COVID-19 vaccine or a placebo. This specimen was peripheral blood, taken in a trial of Ad26.COV2.S vaccine versus placebo. This chain links TRBV6-5 with TRBJ1-1, with a weak D call TRBD1 (5 bases). The CDR3 is CASGADVGSTEAFF. In nucleotides, the CDR3 is TGTGCCAGCGGGGCCGATGTCGGGAGCACTGAAGCTTTCTTT.